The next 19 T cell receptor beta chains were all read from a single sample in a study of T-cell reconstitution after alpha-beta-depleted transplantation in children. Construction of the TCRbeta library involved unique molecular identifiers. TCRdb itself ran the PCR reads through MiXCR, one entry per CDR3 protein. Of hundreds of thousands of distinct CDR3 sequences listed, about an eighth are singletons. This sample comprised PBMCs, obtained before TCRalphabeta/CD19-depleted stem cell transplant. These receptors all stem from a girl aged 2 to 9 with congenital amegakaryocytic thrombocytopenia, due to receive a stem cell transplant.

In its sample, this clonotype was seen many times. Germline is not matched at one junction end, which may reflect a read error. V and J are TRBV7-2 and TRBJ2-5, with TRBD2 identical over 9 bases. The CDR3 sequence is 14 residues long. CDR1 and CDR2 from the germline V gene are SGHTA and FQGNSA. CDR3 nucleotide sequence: TGTGCCAGCAGCTCCCCGTTATGGGGGACTAGCACTTTCTTC. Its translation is CASSSPLWGTSTFF.

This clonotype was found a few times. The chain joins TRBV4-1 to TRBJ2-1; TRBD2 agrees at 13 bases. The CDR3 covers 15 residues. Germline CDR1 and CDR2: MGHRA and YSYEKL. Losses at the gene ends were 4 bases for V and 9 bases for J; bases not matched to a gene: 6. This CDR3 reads CASSLWGLAGTEQFF. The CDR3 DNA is TGCGCCAGCAGCCTCTGGGGACTAGCGGGAACTGAGCAGTTCTTC.

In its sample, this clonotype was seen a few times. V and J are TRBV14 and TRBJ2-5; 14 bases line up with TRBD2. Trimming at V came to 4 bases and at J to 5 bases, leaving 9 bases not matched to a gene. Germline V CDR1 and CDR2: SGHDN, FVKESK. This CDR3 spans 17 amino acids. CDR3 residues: CASSRLGTSGSGETQYF. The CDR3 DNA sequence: TGTGCCAGCAGCCGACTCGGGACTAGCGGGAGTGGTGAGACCCAGTACTTC. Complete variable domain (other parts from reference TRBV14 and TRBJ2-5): EAGVTQFPSHSVIEKGQTVTLRCDPISGHDNLYWYRRVMGKEIKFLLHFVKESKQDESGMPNNRFLAERTGGTYSTLKVQPAELEDSGVYFCASSRLGTSGSGETQYFGPGTRLLVL.

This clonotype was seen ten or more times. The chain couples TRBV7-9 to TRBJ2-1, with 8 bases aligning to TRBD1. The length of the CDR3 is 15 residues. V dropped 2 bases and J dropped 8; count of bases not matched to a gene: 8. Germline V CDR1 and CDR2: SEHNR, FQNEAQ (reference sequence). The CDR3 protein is CASSLWQGALDEQFF. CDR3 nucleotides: TGTGCCAGCAGCTTATGGCAGGGGGCTTTGGATGAGCAGTTCTTC. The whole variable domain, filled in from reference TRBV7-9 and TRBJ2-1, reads DTGVSQNPRHKITKRGQNVTFRCDPISEHNRLYWYRQTLGQGPEFLTYFQNEAQLEKSRLLSDRFSAERPKGSFSTLEIQRTEQGDSAMYLCASSLWQGALDEQFFGPGTRLTVL.

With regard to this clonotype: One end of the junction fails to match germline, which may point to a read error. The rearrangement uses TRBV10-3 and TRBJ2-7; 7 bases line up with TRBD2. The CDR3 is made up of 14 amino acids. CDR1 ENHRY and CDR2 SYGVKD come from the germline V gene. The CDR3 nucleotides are TGTGCCATCAGGGACCCGATAAGGGACTACAAGCAGTACTTC. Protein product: CAIRDPIRDYKQYF.

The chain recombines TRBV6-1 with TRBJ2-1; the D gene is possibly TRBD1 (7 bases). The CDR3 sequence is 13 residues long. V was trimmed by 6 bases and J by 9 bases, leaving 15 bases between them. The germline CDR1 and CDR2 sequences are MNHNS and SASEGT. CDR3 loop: CASRPQGGGEQFF. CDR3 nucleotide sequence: TGTGCCAGCAGGCCCCAGGGGGGCGGTGAGCAGTTCTTC.

CDR3 protein: CASSFTQGDYEQYF. For the CDR3, the DNA is TGTGCCAGCAGCTTTACCCAGGGGGACTACGAGCAGTACTTC. The V call is TRBV7-8, the J call TRBJ2-7, with 7 bases that match TRBD1. Looked up from germline, CDR1 is SGHVS and CDR2 is FQNEAQ. With 3 bases clipped from V and 3 bases from J, the junction kept 5 bases outside the gene matches. CDR3 length equals 14 residues.

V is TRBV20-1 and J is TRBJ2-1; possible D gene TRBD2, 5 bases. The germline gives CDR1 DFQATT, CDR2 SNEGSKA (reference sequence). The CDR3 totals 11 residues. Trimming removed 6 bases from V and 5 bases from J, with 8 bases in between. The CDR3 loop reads CSARADNEQFF. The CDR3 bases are TGCAGTGCGAGGGCTGACAATGAGCAGTTCTTC.

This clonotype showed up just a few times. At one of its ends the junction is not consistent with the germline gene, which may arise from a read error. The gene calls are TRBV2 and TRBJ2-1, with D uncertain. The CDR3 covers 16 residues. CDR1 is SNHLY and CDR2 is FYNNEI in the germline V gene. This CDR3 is CASRFGRYSSYNDQFF. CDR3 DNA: TGTGCCAGCAGGTTTGGACGATATTCTTCCTACAATGACCAGTTCTTC.

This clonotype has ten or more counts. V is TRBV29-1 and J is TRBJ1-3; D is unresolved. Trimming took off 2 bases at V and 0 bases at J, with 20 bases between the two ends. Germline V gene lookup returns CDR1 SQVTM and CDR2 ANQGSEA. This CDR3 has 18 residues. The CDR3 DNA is TGCAGCGTTGAAACGGGCTTGGAGGTCGCAAGCTCTGGAAACACCATATATTTT. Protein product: CSVETGLEVASSGNTIYF.

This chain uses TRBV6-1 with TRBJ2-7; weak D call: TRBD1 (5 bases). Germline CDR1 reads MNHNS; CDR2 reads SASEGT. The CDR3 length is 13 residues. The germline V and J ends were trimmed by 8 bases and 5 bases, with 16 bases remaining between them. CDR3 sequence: CASSPAGYHEQYF. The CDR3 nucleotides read TGTGCCAGCTCACCGGCAGGGTACCACGAGCAGTACTTC.

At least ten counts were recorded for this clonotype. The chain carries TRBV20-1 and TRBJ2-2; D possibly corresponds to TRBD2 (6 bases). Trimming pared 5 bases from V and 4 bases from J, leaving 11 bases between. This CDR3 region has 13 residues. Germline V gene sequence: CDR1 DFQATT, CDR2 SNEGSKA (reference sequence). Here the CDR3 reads CSASGVGTGELFF. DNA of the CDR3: TGCAGTGCTTCGGGGGTTGGCACCGGGGAGCTGTTTTTT.

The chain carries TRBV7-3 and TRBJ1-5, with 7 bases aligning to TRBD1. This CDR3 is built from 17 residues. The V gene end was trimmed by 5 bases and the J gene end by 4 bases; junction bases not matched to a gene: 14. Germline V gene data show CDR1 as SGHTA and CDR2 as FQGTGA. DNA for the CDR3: TGTGCCAGCAGCGCAATTGACAGGGCGGCAGGAAATCAGCCCCAGCATTTT. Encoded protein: CASSAIDRAAGNQPQHF.

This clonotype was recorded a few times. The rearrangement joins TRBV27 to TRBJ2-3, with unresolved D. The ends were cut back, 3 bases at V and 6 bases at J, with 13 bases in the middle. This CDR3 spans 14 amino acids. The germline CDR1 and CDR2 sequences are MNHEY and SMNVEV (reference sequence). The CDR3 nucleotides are TGTGCCAGCAGTTTGGTCACGACGGCTGATACGCAGTATTTT. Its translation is CASSLVTTADTQYF.

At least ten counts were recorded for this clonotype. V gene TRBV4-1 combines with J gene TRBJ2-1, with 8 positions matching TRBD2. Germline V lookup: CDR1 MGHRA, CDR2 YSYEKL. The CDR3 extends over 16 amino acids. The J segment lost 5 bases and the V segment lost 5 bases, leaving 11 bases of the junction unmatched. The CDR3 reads CASSGGRSSGNNEQFF. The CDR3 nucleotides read TGCGCCAGCAGCGGAGGTCGGAGTAGCGGGAACAATGAGCAGTTCTTC.

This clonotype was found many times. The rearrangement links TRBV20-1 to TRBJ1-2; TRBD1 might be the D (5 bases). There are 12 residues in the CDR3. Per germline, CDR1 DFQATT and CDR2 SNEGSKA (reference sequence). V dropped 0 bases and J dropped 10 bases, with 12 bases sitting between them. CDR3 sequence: CSAREQRGDYTF. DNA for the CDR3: TGCAGTGCTAGAGAGCAGAGGGGCGACTACACCTTC.

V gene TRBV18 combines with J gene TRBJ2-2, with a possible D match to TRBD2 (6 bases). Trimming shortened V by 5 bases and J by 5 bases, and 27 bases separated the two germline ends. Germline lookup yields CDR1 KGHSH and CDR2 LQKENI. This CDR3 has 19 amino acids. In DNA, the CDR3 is TGTGCCAGCTCATCCCTCAACGGAGGGAAGGCGGTCGGTACCGGGGAGCTGTTTTTT. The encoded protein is CASSSLNGGKAVGTGELFF.

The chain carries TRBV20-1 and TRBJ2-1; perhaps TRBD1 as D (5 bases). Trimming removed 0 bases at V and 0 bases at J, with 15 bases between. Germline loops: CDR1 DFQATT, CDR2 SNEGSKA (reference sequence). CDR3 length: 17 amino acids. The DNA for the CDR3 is TGCAGTGCTAGAGAAGCCGGAAGGGGTGTCTCCTACAATGAGCAGTTCTTC. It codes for CSAREAGRGVSYNEQFF.

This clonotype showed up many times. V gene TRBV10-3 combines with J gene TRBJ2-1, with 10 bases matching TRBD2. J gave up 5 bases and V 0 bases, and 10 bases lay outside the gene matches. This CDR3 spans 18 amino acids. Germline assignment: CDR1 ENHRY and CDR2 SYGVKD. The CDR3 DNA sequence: TGTGCCATCAGTGAGTCGGGAGTGGGGACTAGCGTCAACAATGAGCAGTTCTTC. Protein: CAISESGVGTSVNNEQFF.